This entry lists 5 T cell receptor beta chains sequenced from one sample in a study of shared clonotypes between healthy human individuals. Measured with immunoSEQ multiplex PCR; TCRdb has only the in-frame clones, and not every one. The sample shows roughly 1.4 million clones, around 98.5% of them seen only once. Material: naive CD4+ T cells sorted from blood. Subset of the sample: CD45RA+ positively selected. The receptors here all came from a young man in good health.

The chain couples TRBV6-6 to TRBJ2-2, with 12 bases identical to TRBD1. The CDR3 consists of 15 residues. Germline V CDR1 and CDR2: MNHNY, SVGAGI (reference sequence). The V and J ends lost 5 bases and 5 bases, in that order; junction bases with no gene match: 3. The CDR3 reads CASSQGQGATGELFF. CDR3 DNA: TGTGCCAGCAGTCAGGGACAGGGGGCAACCGGGGAGCTGTTTTTT.

About this clone: The sample carries other DNA sequences with the same CDR3. This rearrangement joins TRBV5-1 to TRBJ2-5; D not resolved. Germline V gives CDR1 SGHRS, CDR2 YFSETQ. V was pared by 4 bases and J by 5 bases, with 12 bases between. CDR3 length: 13 residues. The CDR3 DNA reads as TGCGCCAGCAGCCTCAGAACTCGGGAGACCCAGTACTTC. Translated: CASSLRTRETQYF.

The chain combines TRBV28 with TRBJ2-7; tentative D call: TRBD2 (5 bases). Germline loops: CDR1 MDHEN, CDR2 SYDVKM. Deletions cut 5 bases from V and 4 bases from J, with 12 bases between. The CDR3 sequence is 13 residues long. This chain's CDR3 is CASSQNSGYEQYF. CDR3 DNA: TGTGCCAGCAGTCAAAACTCGGGGTACGAGCAGTACTTC.

The CDR3 coding sequence is TGTGCCAGCTCACCAATACAAACGGACATGGGCCACGAGCAGTACTTC. Translated, it gives CASSPIQTDMGHEQYF. The chain joins TRBV18 to TRBJ2-7; possible D gene TRBD1, 5 bases. Trimming cost V 2 bases and J 5 bases, with 19 bases left between them. Germline CDR1 reads KGHSH; CDR2 reads LQKENI. This CDR3 is 16 amino acids long.

The chain recombines TRBV9 with TRBJ2-3; 9 positions match TRBD1. The length of the CDR3 is 16 residues. The V gene's germline CDR1 is SGDLS and CDR2 YYNGEE. V was clipped by 4 bases and J by 0 bases; unmatched bases: 6. CDR3 nucleotide sequence: TGTGCCAGCAGCTCGCGACAGGGGGTTAGCACAGATACGCAGTATTTT. This encodes CASSSRQGVSTDTQYF.